This T cell receptor beta chain stems from a study of Graves' ophthalmopathy and Graves' hyperthyroidism. Germline CDR1 reads SGHTA; CDR2 reads FQGNSA. Trimming shortened V by 5 bases and J by 5 bases, and 21 bases separated the two germline ends. The CDR3 covers 16 residues. In its sample, this clonotype was seen many times. RNA transcripts were the template, and TCR beta CDR3 regions were amplified from them. First-round RT-PCR with HTBI primers preceded a second-round multiplex PCR. TCRdb re-called the multiplex PCR reads with MiXCR, one entry per CDR3 protein. The sample has 600,000 to 700,000 distinct CDR3 sequences; over 40% are singletons.

The V call is TRBV7-2, the J call TRBJ1-2; perhaps TRBD1 as D (6 bases). This receptor was taken from an adult man with Graves' ophthalmopathy. The material sequenced was peripheral blood. This CDR3 reads CASSQSRGRGRYGYTF. As DNA, the CDR3 is TGTGCCAGCAGCCAGTCCCGGGGCAGGGGAAGGTATGGCTACACCTTC.